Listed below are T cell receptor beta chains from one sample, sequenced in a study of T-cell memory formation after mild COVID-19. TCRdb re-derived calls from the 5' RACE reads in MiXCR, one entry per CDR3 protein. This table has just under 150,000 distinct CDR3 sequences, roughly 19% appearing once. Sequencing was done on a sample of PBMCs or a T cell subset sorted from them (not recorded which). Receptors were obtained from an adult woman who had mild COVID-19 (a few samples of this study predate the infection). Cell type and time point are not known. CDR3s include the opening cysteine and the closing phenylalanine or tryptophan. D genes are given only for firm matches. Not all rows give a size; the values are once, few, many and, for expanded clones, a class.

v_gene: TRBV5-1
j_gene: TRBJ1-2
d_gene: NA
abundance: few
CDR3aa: CASSLAAGQGSGYTF
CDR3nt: TGCGCCAGCAGCTTGGCCGCGGGGCAGGGCAGTGGCTACACCTTC

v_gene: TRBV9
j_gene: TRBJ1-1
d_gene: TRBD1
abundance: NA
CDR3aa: CASSPRGQVNTEAFF
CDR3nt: TGTGCCAGCAGCCCCAGGGGGCAAGTGAACACTGAAGCTTTCTTT

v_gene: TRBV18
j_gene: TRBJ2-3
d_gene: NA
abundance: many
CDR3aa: CASSSGSHTQYF
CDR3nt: TGTGCCAGCTCATCGGGATCCCATACGCAGTATTTT

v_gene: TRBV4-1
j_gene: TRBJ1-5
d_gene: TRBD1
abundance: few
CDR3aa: CASSQPDRGNNQPQHF
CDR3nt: TGCGCCAGCAGCCAACCGGACAGGGGAAACAATCAGCCCCAGCATTTT

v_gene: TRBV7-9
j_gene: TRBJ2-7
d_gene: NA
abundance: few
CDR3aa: CASSQGSSEQYF
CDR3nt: TGTGCCAGCAGCCAAGGGAGCTCCGAGCAGTACTTC

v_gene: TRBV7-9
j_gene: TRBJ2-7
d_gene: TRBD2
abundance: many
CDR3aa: CASSLAKAGPLYEQYF
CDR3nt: TGTGCCAGCAGCTTAGCGAAAGCGGGGCCCCTCTACGAGCAGTACTTC

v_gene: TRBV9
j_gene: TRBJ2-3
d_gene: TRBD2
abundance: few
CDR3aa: CASRQGGGSTDTQYF
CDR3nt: TGTGCCAGCAGACAGGGCGGGGGGTCCACAGATACGCAGTATTTT

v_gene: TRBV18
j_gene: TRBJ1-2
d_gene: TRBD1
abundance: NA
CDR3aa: CASSPGQGLSNYGYTF
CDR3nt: TGTGCCAGCTCACCTGGACAGGGGCTCTCTAACTATGGCTACACCTTC

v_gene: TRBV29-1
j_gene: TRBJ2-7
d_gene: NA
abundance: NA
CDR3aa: CSVSPTGLSSYEQYF
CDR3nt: TGCAGCGTCTCTCCTACAGGGCTTAGCTCCTACGAGCAGTACTTC

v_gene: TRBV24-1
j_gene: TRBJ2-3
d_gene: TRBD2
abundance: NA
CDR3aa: CATSDGTSGRDTQYF
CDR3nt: TGTGCCACCAGTGATGGGACTAGCGGGAGAGATACGCAGTATTTT

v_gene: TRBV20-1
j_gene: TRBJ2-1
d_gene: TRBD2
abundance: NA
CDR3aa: CVARAGGPRNEQFF
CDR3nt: TGCGTCGCCCGGGCGGGGGGGCCGAGGAATGAGCAGTTCTTC

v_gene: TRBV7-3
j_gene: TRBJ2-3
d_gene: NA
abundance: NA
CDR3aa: CASSPGTSRDTQYF
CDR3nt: TGTGCCAGCAGCCCCGGGACGAGCCGAGATACGCAGTATTTT

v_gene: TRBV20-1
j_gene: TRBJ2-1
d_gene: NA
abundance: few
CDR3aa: CSATTRVGYNEQFF
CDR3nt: TGCAGTGCTACGACTAGGGTTGGCTACAATGAGCAGTTCTTC

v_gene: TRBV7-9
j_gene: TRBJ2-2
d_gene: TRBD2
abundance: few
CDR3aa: CASGNLAGGSNTGELFF
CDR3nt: TGTGCCAGCGGGAATCTAGCGGGAGGATCGAACACCGGGGAGCTGTTTTTT

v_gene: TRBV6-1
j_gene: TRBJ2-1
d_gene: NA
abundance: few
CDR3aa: CASSERIGRALEGDEQFF
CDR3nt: TGTGCCAGCAGTGAAAGGATAGGCAGGGCCCTAGAAGGCGATGAGCAGTTCTTC

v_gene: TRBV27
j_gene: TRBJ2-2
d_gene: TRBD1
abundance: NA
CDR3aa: CASSANLRGLGTGELFF
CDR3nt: TGTGCCAGCAGTGCAAACCTCAGGGGGCTTGGCACCGGGGAGCTGTTTTTT

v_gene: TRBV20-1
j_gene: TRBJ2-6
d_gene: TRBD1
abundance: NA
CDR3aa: CSAWDSRVPHSGANVLTF
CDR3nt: TGCAGTGCGTGGGACAGCCGGGTCCCGCATTCTGGGGCCAACGTCCTGACTTTC

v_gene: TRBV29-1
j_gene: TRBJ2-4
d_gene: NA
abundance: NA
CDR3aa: CSVAMITGTKNIQYF
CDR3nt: TGCAGCGTTGCCATGATCACGGGGACCAAAAACATTCAGTACTTC

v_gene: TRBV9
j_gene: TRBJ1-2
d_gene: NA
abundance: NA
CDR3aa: CASSVDGGNYGYTF
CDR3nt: TGTGCCAGCAGCGTAGACGGTGGGAACTATGGCTACACCTTC

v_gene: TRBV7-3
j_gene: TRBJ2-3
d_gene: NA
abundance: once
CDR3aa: CASSLRGQSTDTQYF
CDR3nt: TGTGCCAGCAGCTTAAGGGGACAAAGCACAGATACGCAGTATTTT

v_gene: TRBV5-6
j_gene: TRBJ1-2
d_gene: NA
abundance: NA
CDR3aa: CASSLSLIGDYGYTF
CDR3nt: TGTGCCAGCAGCTTGTCGCTGATAGGGGACTATGGCTACACCTTC

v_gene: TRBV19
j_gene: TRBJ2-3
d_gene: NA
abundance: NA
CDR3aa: CASSIGGTDTQYF
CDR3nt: TGTGCCAGTAGTATCGGGGGCACAGATACGCAGTATTTT

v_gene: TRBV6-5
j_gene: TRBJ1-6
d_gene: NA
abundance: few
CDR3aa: CASSYSWAGGGSPLHF
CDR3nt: TGTGCCAGCAGTTACTCGTGGGCAGGAGGGGGATCACCCCTCCACTTT

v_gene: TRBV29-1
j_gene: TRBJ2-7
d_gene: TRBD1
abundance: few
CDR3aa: CSVGDRQSSYEQYF
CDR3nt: TGCAGCGTCGGGGACAGGCAGAGCTCCTACGAGCAGTACTTC

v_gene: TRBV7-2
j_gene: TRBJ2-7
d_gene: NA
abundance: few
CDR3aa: CASSPVGDSSYEQYF
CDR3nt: TGTGCCAGCAGCCCAGTCGGAGACAGCTCCTACGAGCAGTACTTC

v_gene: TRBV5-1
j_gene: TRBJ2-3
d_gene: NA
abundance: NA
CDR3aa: CASSLVPSPPTDTQYF
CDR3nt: TGCGCCAGCAGCTTGGTTCCTAGCCCCCCCACAGATACGCAGTATTTT

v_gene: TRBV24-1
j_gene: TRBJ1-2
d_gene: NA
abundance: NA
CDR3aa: CATSDPRHYGYTF
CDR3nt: TGTGCCACCAGTGATCCGAGACACTATGGCTACACCTTC

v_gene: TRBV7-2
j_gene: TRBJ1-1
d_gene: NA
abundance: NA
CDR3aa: CASSSRTWGTEAFF
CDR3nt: TGTGCCAGCAGCTCGAGGACGTGGGGGACTGAAGCTTTCTTT

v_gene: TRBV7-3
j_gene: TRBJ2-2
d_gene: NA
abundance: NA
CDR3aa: CASSLGGNTGELFF
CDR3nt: TGTGCCAGCAGCTTAGGGGGGAACACCGGGGAGCTGTTTTTT

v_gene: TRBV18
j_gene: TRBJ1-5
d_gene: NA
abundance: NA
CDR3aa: CASSLDGHSNQPQHF
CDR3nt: TGTGCCAGCTCCCTCGACGGACATAGCAATCAGCCCCAGCATTTT

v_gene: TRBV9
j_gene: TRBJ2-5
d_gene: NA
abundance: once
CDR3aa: CASSTEAGQGQETQYF
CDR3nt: TGTGCCAGCAGCACGGAGGCGGGCCAGGGCCAAGAGACCCAGTACTTC

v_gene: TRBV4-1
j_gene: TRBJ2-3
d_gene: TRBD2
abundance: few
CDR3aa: CASSQDPGLSRYSTDTQYF
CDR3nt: TGCGCCAGCAGCCAAGATCCGGGACTATCTCGGTATTCCACAGATACGCAGTATTTT

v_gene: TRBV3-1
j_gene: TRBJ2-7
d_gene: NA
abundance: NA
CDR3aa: CASSQDDGVHEQYF
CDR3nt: TGTGCCAGCAGCCAAGATGACGGGGTCCACGAGCAGTACTTC

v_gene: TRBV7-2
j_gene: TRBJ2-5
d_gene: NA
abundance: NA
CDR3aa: CASREGRGQETQYF
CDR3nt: TGTGCCAGCCGTGAGGGACGGGGGCAAGAGACCCAGTACTTC

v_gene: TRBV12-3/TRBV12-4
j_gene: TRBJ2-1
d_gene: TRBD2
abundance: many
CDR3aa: CASSPGASGINEQFF
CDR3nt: TGTGCCAGCAGCCCTGGGGCTAGCGGAATCAATGAGCAGTTCTTC

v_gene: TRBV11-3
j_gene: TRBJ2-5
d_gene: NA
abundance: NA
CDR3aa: CASSLYGGVETQYF
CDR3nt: TGTGCCAGCAGCTTGTATGGGGGTGTGGAGACCCAGTACTTC

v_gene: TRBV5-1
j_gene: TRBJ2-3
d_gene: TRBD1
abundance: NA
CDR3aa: CASSFDRGYYTDTQYF
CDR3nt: TGCGCCAGCAGCTTTGACAGGGGATACTACACAGATACGCAGTATTTT

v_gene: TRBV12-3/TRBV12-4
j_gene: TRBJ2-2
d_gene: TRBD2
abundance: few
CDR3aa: CASSLSAGAIGELFF
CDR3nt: TGTGCCAGCAGTTTAAGCGCGGGAGCCATCGGGGAGCTGTTTTTT

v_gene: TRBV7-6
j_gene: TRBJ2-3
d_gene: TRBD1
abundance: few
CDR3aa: CASSLATGKRTDTQYF
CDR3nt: TGTGCCAGCAGCTTAGCGACAGGGAAAAGGACAGATACGCAGTATTTT

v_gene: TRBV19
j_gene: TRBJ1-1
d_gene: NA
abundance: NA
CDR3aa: CASSPNVYTEAFF
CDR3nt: TGTGCCAGTAGTCCTAATGTGTACACTGAAGCTTTCTTT

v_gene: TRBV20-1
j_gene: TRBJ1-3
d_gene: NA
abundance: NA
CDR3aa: CSAINRAGNTIYF
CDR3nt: TGCAGTGCTATCAACAGGGCTGGAAACACCATATATTTT

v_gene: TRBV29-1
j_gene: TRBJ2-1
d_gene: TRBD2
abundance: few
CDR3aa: CTAEAGGHLSYNEQFF
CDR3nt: TGCACGGCCGAAGCGGGAGGGCATCTCTCCTACAATGAGCAGTTCTTC

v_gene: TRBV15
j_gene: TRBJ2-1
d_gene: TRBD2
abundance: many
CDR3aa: CATSRDGLAGKQFF
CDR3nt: TGTGCCACCAGCAGAGATGGGCTAGCGGGGAAGCAGTTCTTC

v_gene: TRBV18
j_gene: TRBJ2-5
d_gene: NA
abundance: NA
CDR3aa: CASSNFHLEQETQYF
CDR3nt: TGTGCCAGCTCAAATTTTCACCTAGAGCAAGAGACCCAGTACTTC

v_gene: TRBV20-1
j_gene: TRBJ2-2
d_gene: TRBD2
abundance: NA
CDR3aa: CSALRTSGVSGELFF
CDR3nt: TGCAGTGCTCTCCGGACTAGCGGGGTTTCCGGGGAGCTGTTTTTT